These 23 T cell receptor beta chains share one sample of origin, sequenced in a study of blood T cell repertoires in COVID-19. Clones were sequenced by immunoSEQ multiplex PCR, and TCRdb holds only the in-frame ones, with some missing. The data show roughly 61,000 clones, around 90% seen once. Input material: peripheral blood. These TCRs come from a man aged 60 to 69 with acute or convalescent COVID-19.

V and J are TRBV5-1 and TRBJ1-4; D uncertain. The germline V gene encodes CDR1 SGHRS and CDR2 YFSETQ. The CDR3 loop spans 14 amino acids. The V end lost 4 bases, the J end lost 4 bases, and 11 bases lay between the germline ends. The CDR3, as DNA: TGCGCCAGCAGCCCCGACAAAGTTAATGAAAAACTGTTTTTT. Its translation is CASSPDKVNEKLFF.

Note on this clone: A junction boundary mismatches the germline segment, possibly from a read error. This chain joins TRBV7-7 and TRBJ2-5; a weak D match, TRBD1 (6 bases). CDR1 and CDR2 from the germline V gene are SSHAT and FNYEAQ (reference sequence). This CDR3 region has 15 residues. CDR3 sequence (DNA): TGTGCTAGCAGCTTGAAACAGGGCGCTCAAGAGACCCAGTACTTC. Its translation is CASSLKQGAQETQYF. Based on the CDR3 plus reference TRBV7-7 and TRBJ2-5, the full variable domain is GAGVSQSPRYKVTKRGQDVTLRCDPISSHATLYWYQQALGQGPEFLTYFNYEAQPDKSGLPSDRFSAERPEGSISTLTIQRTEQRDSAMYRCASSLKQGAQETQYFGPGTRLLVL.

This sequence joins TRBV25-1 and TRBJ2-1; unclear D gene. The V end was cut by 10 bases, the J end by 4 bases, with 14 bases between. The CDR3 is made up of 13 amino acids. CDR1 and CDR2 from the germline V gene are MGHDK and SYGVNS. The CDR3 DNA reads TGTGCCAACCTGGGCCTTCGGTACAATGAGCAGTTCTTC. Translating it yields CANLGLRYNEQFF.

This sequence joins TRBV6-6 and TRBJ2-5; 9 bases are shared with TRBD2. With 8 bases clipped from V and 5 bases from J, the junction kept 3 bases outside the gene matches. The CDR3 loop spans 12 amino acids. The germline V gene encodes CDR1 MNHNY and CDR2 SVGAGI (reference sequence). CDR3 bases: TGTGCCAGCGCTAGCGGGACGGAGACCCAGTACTTC. Encoded protein: CASASGTETQYF.

CDR3 sequence (DNA): TGTGCCAGCCGTGTCTCCAATGAGCAGTTCTTC. Protein product: CASRVSNEQFF. V is TRBV7-6 and J is TRBJ2-1, with D unresolved. This CDR3 region has 11 residues. Trimming removed 8 bases from V and 6 bases from J, with 8 bases in between. CDR1 and CDR2 from the germline V gene are SGHVS and FNYEAQ.

CDR3 in amino acids: CASSLATAPSGNTIYF. DNA of the CDR3: TGTGCCAGCAGCTTAGCCACAGCCCCATCTGGAAACACCATATATTTT. The chain is built from TRBV7-2 and TRBJ1-3; no definite D call. The CDR3 is 16 amino acids. From germline, CDR1 is SGHTA and CDR2 FQGNSA. V lost 0 bases and J 1 base, leaving 10 bases between the germline ends.

This chain links TRBV30 with TRBJ1-6; 7 bases map to TRBD1. The CDR3 runs to 14 residues. Trimming removed 5 bases from V and 4 bases from J; junction bases left unmatched: 5. From germline, CDR1 is GTSNPN and CDR2 SVGIG (reference sequence). The DNA for the CDR3 is TGTGCCTGGGACAGGGTGCGGTATAATTCACCCCTCCACTTT. Residues: CAWDRVRYNSPLHF.

J is TRBJ1-5 and V is TRBV19, with no clear D. The CDR3 is made up of 12 amino acids. In germline, CDR1 is LNHDA, CDR2 SQIVND (reference sequence). The V and J ends lost 7 bases and 7 bases respectively, with 11 bases between them. CDR3 protein: CASTVGKQPQHF. In nucleotides, the CDR3 is TGTGCCAGTACCGTCGGGAAACAGCCCCAGCATTTT.

This chain uses TRBV7-9 with TRBJ1-6; a weak D match, TRBD1 (6 bases). The germline V gene has CDR1 SEHNR and CDR2 FQNEAQ (reference sequence). The CDR3 covers 15 residues. The V and J ends lost 8 bases and 7 bases respectively, with 18 bases between them. The CDR3 DNA sequence: TGTGCCAGCGGCCTCGTGGGGGCCCTAAATTCACCCCTCCACTTT. It encodes CASGLVGALNSPLHF.

The chain has TRBV5-4 and TRBJ2-1, with TRBD2 matching 7 bases. CDR3 length: 15 residues. CDR1 is SGHNT, CDR2 YYREEE, per germline (reference sequence). J gave up 5 bases and V 3 bases, and 8 bases lay outside the gene matches. DNA for the CDR3: TGTGCCAGCAGCTGGAGGCGGGAGTTAAACAATGAGCAGTTCTTC. This codes for CASSWRRELNNEQFF.

The chain recombines TRBV11-2 with TRBJ2-5, with a weak D call TRBD1 (6 bases). Germline CDR1 SGHAT, CDR2 FQNNGV. The germline V and J ends were trimmed by 4 bases and 5 bases, with 20 bases remaining between them. The CDR3 runs to 16 residues. The CDR3 coding sequence is TGTGCCAGCAGCTACAATTTTGGGGGCCTCAGGGAGACCCAGTACTTC. Translated, it gives CASSYNFGGLRETQYF.

This chain connects TRBV19 to TRBJ1-5; 8 bases agree with TRBD1. The trim removed 6 bases at V and 3 bases at J, leaving 7 bases unmatched. CDR1 and CDR2 from the germline V gene are LNHDA and SQIVND (reference sequence). This CDR3 spans 15 amino acids. This CDR3 is CASSLTGANNQPQHF. DNA of the CDR3: TGTGCCAGTAGCCTGACAGGGGCTAACAATCAGCCCCAGCATTTT.

This chain uses TRBV7-2 with TRBJ1-4; D perhaps matches TRBD1 (6 bases). This CDR3 is 14 amino acids long. V lost 6 bases to trimming and J lost 3 bases, with 11 bases between them. Germline V gene data show CDR1 as SGHTA and CDR2 as FQGNSA. The CDR3 loop is CASSRGGSNEKLFF. CDR3 sequence (DNA): TGTGCCAGCAGTCGGGGGGGCTCTAATGAAAAACTGTTTTTT.

This clone came up a few times. The rearrangement links TRBV7-2 to TRBJ2-5; 7 bases agree with TRBD1. The V segment lost 3 bases and the J segment 0 bases; nucleotides outside the gene matches: 1. The CDR3 spans 14 residues. The germline V gene has CDR1 SGHTA and CDR2 FQGNSA. Written as DNA, the CDR3 is TGTGCCAGCAGCTTCAGGGGGTACCAAGAGACCCAGTACTTC. Residues: CASSFRGYQETQYF. Combining the CDR3 with reference TRBV7-2 and TRBJ2-5 gives the whole variable domain GAGVSQSPSNKVTEKGKDVELRCDPISGHTALYWYRQSLGQGLEFLIYFQGNSAPDKSGLPSDRFSAERTGGSVSTLTIQRTQQEDSAVYLCASSFRGYQETQYFGPGTRLLVL.

The chain combines TRBV20-1 with TRBJ2-1; 9 nucleotides align to TRBD2. Unmatched junction bases numbered 13, after V lost 3 bases and J lost 10 bases. Germline CDR1 reads DFQATT; CDR2 reads SNEGSKA (reference sequence). The CDR3 is 15 residues long. The CDR3 is CSASRREGGTHEQFF. The CDR3 DNA reads TGCAGTGCTAGTCGGCGGGAGGGCGGGACCCACGAGCAGTTCTTC.

The J gene is TRBJ2-1, the V gene TRBV25-1; 8 bases map to TRBD1. V was pared by 5 bases and J by 0 bases, with 12 bases of the junction left unmatched. The CDR3 runs to 18 residues. The V gene's germline CDR1 is MGHDK and CDR2 SYGVNS. CDR3 residues: CASSKPLGQGSSYNEQFF. CDR3 DNA sequence: TGTGCCAGCAGTAAGCCCCTCGGACAGGGATCCTCCTACAATGAGCAGTTCTTC. The variable domain in full, with the rest retrieved from reference TRBV25-1 and TRBJ2-1, is EADIYQTPRYLVIGTGKKITLECSQTMGHDKMYWYQQDPGMELHLIHYSYGVNSTEKGDLSSESTVSRIRTEHFPLTLESARPSHTSQYLCASSKPLGQGSSYNEQFFGPGTRLTVL.

V and J are TRBV29-1 and TRBJ1-1; TRBD1 matches at 7 bases. There are 12 residues in the CDR3. Germline CDR1 and CDR2: SQVTM and ANQGSEA. Germline trimming cut 7 bases from V and 3 bases from J; bases unmatched to any gene: 5. For the CDR3, the DNA is TGCAGCGAGGTGACAGGGCACACTGAAGCTTTCTTT. This codes for CSEVTGHTEAFF.

This clone was observed a single time. The genes are TRBV19 and TRBJ2-5, with 12 bases aligning to TRBD2. The CDR3 totals 15 residues. V shed 3 bases and J 3 bases; nucleotides not matched to a gene: 2. Germline V gene sequence: CDR1 LNHDA, CDR2 SQIVND (reference sequence). The CDR3 protein is CASSISSGREETQYF. The CDR3, as DNA: TGTGCCAGTAGTATTTCTAGCGGGAGGGAAGAGACCCAGTACTTC.

This clone was seen just once. The chain couples TRBV18 to TRBJ1-6, with 9 bases fitting TRBD1. The CDR3 runs to 14 residues. V shed 3 bases, J shed 9 bases, and the junction held 3 bases outside the gene matches. Germline V gene data show CDR1 as KGHSH and CDR2 as LQKENI. This chain's CDR3 is CASSPGQGTSPLHF. In DNA, the CDR3 is TGTGCCAGCTCACCGGGACAGGGTACTTCACCCCTCCACTTT.

This chain uses TRBV7-2 with TRBJ2-5; the D gene is possibly TRBD2 (6 bases). The germline V gene encodes CDR1 SGHTA and CDR2 FQGNSA. The V and J ends lost 5 bases and 1 base respectively, with 8 bases between them. The CDR3 is 13 amino acids. As DNA, the CDR3 is TGTGCCAGCAGCAGGGACTTCCAAGAGACCCAGTACTTC. Protein product: CASSRDFQETQYF.

This clone was seen a single time. The V call is TRBV28, the J call TRBJ2-7; D unresolved. The ends were cut back, 3 bases at V and 1 base at J, with 13 bases in the middle. Germline CDR1 is MDHEN and CDR2 is SYDVKM. The CDR3 loop spans 15 amino acids. The DNA of the CDR3 is TGTGCCAGCAGTTTGATCCCAACAGTATCCTACGAGCAGTACTTC. Translating it yields CASSLIPTVSYEQYF.

The rearrangement uses TRBV7-6 and TRBJ1-5; tentatively, D is TRBD1 (5 bases). Per germline, CDR1 SGHVS and CDR2 FNYEAQ. This CDR3 comprises 13 residues. With 5 bases removed from V and 2 bases from J, the gap between germline ends came to 7 bases. CDR3 loop: CASSQGRNQPQHF. The CDR3 nucleotides are TGTGCCAGCAGCCAGGGCCGCAATCAGCCCCAGCATTTT.

The chain is built from TRBV19 and TRBJ2-7; D is perhaps TRBD2 (6 bases). CDR1 is LNHDA and CDR2 is SQIVND in the germline V gene (reference sequence). V was pared by 0 bases and J by 0 bases, with 15 bases between. This CDR3 contains 17 residues. The CDR3 protein is CASSIDGTGTHSYEQYF. The DNA of the CDR3 is TGTGCCAGTAGTATAGACGGTACCGGGACTCACTCCTACGAGCAGTACTTC.